This is a list of T cell receptor beta chains from one sample in a study of shared clonotypes between healthy human individuals. The data were produced by immunoSEQ multiplex PCR, yet TCRdb's version contains in-frame clones alone and is incomplete. The sample has about 1.5 million clones, 95% to 97% seen once; the top ten hold roughly 1.1%. The sequencing sample was made of naive CD4+ T cells sorted from blood. These receptors were taken from a young man in good health. The CDR3 runs from the conserved cysteine through the conserved F or W. Fields, in order: J gene, V gene, CDR3 protein.

>TRBJ2-3|TRBV4-3
CASSQFGAGVTDTQYF
>TRBJ2-7|TRBV28
CASIPSGAYEQYF
>TRBJ1-1|TRBV6-1
CASRDTEAFF
>TRBJ2-1|TRBV6-1
CASSEHTSGRIYNEQFF
>TRBJ2-6|TRBV27
CASSSNRVLGANVLTF
>TRBJ2-3|TRBV27
CASRSSTDTQYF
>TRBJ2-7|TRBV7-6
CASSLVSGQGIGEQYF
>TRBJ2-7|TRBV27
CASSFQGAYEQYF
>TRBJ2-1|TRBV5-1
CASSLEGLSYNEQFF
>TRBJ1-2|TRBV27
CASSLIQGGGYTF
>TRBJ2-7|TRBV28
CASSPLGPGQGAYEQYF
>TRBJ1-1|TRBV18
CASSQTGQGIPEAFF
>TRBJ2-7|TRBV7-9
CASSFHGYEQYF